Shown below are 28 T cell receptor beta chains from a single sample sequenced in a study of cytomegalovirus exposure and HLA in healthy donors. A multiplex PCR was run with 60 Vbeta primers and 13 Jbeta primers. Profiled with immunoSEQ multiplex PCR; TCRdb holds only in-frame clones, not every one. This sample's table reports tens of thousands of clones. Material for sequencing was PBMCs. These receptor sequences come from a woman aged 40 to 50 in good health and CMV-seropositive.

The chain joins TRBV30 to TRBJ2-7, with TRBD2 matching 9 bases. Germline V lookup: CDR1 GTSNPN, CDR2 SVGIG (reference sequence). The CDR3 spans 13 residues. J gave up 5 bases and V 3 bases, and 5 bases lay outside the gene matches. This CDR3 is CAWRGLAAHEQYF. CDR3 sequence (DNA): TGTGCCTGGAGGGGACTAGCTGCCCACGAGCAGTACTTC.

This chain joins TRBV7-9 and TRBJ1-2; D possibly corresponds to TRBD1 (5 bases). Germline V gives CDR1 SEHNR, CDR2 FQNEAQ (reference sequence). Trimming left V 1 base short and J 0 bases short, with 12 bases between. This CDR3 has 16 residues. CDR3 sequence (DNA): TGTGCCAGCAGCTTAGGGTCTGCAGGGACTAACTATGGCTACACCTTC. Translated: CASSLGSAGTNYGYTF.

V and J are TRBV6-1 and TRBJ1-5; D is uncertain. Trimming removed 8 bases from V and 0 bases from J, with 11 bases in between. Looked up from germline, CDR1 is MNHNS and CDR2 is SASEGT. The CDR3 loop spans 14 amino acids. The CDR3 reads CASREGYSNQPQHF. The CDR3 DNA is TGTGCCAGCCGGGAGGGCTATAGCAATCAGCCCCAGCATTTT.

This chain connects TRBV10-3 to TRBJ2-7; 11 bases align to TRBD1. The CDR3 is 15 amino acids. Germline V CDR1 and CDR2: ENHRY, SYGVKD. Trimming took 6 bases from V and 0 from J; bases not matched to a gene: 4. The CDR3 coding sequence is TGTGCCATCAGCTCCGGGACAGGGGGCTCCTACGAGCAGTACTTC. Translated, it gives CAISSGTGGSYEQYF.

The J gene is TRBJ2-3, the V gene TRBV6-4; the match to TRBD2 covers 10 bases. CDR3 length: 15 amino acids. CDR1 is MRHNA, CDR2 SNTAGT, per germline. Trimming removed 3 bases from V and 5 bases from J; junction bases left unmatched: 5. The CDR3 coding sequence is TGTGCCAGCAGTGAGTCTAGCGGGAGTGGAGATACGCAGTATTTT. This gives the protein CASSESSGSGDTQYF.

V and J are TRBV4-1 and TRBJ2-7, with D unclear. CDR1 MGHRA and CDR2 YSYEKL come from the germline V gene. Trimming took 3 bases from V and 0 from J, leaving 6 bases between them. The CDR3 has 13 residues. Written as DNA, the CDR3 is TGCGCCAGCAGCCAGAGTAGCTCCTACGAGCAGTACTTC. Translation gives CASSQSSSYEQYF.

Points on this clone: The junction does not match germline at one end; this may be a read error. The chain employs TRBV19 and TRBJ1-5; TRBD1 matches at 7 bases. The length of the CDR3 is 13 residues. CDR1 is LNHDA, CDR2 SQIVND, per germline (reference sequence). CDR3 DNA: TGTGCCAGTAGTATGGCTCATGGGACAGCGTGTGAATTT. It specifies CASSMAHGTACEF.

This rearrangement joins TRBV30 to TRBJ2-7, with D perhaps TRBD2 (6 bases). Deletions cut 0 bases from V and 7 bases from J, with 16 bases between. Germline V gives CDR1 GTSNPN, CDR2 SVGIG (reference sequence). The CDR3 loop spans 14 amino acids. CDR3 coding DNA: TGTGCCTGGAGTGTTAGGAGGGACCCAGGAGAGCAGTACTTC. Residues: CAWSVRRDPGEQYF.

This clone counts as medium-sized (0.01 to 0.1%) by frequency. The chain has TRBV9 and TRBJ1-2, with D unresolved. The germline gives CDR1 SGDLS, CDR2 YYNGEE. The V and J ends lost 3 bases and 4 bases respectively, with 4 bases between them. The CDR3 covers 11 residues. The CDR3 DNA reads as TGTGCCAGCAGCGACAGCTATGGCTACACCTTC. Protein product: CASSDSYGYTF.

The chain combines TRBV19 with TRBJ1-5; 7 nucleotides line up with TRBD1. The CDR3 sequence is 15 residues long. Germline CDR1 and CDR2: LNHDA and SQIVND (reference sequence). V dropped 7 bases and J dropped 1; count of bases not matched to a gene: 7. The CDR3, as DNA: TGTGCCAGTACTTCAGACAGGGTCAGCAATCAGCCCCAGCATTTT. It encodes CASTSDRVSNQPQHF.

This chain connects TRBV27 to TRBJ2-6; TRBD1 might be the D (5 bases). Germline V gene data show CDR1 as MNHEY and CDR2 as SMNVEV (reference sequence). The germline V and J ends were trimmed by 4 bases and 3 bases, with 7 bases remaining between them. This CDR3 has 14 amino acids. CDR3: CASSYRFGANVLTF. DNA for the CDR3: TGTGCCAGCAGTTACAGGTTTGGGGCCAACGTCCTGACTTTC. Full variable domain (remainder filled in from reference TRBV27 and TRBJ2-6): EAQVTQNPRYLITVTGKKLTVTCSQNMNHEYMSWYRQDPGLGLRQIYYSMNVEVTDKGDVPEGYKVSRKEKRNFPLILESPSPNQTSLYFCASSYRFGANVLTFGAGSRLTVL.

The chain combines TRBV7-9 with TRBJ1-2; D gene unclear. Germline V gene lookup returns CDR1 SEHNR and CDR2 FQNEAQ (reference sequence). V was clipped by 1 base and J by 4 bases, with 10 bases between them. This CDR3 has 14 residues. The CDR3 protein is CASSLVYDTYGYTF. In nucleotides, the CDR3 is TGTGCCAGCAGCTTAGTGTACGACACCTATGGCTACACCTTC.

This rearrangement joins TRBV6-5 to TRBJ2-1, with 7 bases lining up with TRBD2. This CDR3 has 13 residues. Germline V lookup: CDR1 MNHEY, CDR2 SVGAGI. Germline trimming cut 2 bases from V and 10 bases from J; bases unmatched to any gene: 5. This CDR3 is CASSYGRGGEQFF. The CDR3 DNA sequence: TGTGCCAGCAGTTACGGGAGGGGTGGGGAGCAGTTCTTC.

The CDR3 sequence: CASSENIRTGSQQPQHF. The CDR3 nucleotides read TGTGCCAGCAGTGAAAATATCAGGACAGGGTCACAACAGCCCCAGCATTTT. The chain uses TRBV6-1 and TRBJ1-5; 8 bases line up with TRBD1. The V gene's germline CDR1 is MNHNS and CDR2 SASEGT. The CDR3 runs 17 residues. The ends lost 2 bases at V and 7 bases at J; junction bases unmatched: 13.

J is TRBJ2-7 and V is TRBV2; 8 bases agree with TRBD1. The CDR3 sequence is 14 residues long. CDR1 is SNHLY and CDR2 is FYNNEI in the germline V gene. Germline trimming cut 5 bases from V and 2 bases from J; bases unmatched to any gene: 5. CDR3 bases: TGTGCCAGCAGTAGGGGGACAGGAGCCTACGAGCAGTACTTC. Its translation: CASSRGTGAYEQYF.

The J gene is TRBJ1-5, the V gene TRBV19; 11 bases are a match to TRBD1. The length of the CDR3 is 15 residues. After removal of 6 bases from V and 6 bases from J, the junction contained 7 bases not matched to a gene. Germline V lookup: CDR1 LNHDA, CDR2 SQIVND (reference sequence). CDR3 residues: CASRRGQGDAQPQHF. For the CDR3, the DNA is TGTGCCAGTAGGAGGGGACAGGGGGATGCTCAGCCCCAGCATTTT.

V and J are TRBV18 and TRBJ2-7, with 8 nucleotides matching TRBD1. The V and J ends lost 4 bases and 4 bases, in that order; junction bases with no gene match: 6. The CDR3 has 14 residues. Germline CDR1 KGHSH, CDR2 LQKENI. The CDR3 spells CASSLGQDLYEQYF. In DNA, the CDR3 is TGTGCCAGCTCACTGGGACAGGACCTTTACGAGCAGTACTTC. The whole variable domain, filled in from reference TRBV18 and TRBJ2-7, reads NAGVMQNPRHLVRRRGQEARLRCSPMKGHSHVYWYRQLPEEGLKFMVYLQKENIIDESGMPKERFSAEFPKEGPSILRIQQVVRGDSAAYFCASSLGQDLYEQYFGPGTRLTVT.

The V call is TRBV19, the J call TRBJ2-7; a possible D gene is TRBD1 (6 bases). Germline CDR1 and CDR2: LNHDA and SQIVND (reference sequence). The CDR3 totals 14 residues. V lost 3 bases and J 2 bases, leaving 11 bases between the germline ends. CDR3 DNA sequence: TGTGCCAGTAGTATCCAGGGGCCTACCTACGAGCAGTACTTC. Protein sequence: CASSIQGPTYEQYF.

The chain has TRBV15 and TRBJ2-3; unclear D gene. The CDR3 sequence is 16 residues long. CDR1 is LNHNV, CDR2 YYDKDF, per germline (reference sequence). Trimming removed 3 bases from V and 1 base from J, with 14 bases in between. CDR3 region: CATSRSASGGTDTQYF. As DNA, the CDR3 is TGTGCCACCAGCAGGTCGGCGTCAGGTGGCACAGATACGCAGTATTTT. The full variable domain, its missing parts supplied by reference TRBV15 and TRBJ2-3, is DAMVIQNPRYQVTQFGKPVTLSCSQTLNHNVMYWYQQKSSQAPKLLFHYYDKDFNNEADTPDNFQSRRPNTSFCFLDIRSPGLGDTAMYLCATSRSASGGTDTQYFGPGTRLTVL.

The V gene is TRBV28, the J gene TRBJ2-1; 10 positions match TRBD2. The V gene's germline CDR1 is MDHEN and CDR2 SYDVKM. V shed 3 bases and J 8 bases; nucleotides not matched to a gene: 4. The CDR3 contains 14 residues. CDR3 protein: CASSFLAGADEQFF. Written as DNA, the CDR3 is TGTGCCAGCAGTTTCCTAGCGGGAGCTGATGAGCAGTTCTTC.

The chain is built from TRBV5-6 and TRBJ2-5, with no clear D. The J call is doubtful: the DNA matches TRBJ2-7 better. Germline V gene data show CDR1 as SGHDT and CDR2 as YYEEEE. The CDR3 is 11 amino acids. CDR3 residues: CASSLHNEQYF. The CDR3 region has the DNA TGTGCCAGCAGCCTCCATAACGAGCAGTACTTC.

CDR3 residues: CASSSRGPLEQYF. CDR3 nucleotides: TGTGCCAGCAGCTCCCGAGGGCCTCTCGAGCAGTACTTC. The chain carries TRBV7-9 and TRBJ2-7; D perhaps matches TRBD2 (5 bases). Deletions cut 4 bases from V and 6 bases from J, with 13 bases between. The length of the CDR3 is 13 residues. Germline V gene sequence: CDR1 SEHNR, CDR2 FQNEAQ (reference sequence).

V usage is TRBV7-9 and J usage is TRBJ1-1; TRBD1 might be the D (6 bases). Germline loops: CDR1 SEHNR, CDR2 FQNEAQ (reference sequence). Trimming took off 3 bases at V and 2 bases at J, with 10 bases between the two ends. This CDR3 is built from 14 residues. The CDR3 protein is CASSFQTGNTEAFF. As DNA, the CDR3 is TGTGCCAGCAGCTTCCAGACAGGCAACACTGAAGCTTTCTTT.

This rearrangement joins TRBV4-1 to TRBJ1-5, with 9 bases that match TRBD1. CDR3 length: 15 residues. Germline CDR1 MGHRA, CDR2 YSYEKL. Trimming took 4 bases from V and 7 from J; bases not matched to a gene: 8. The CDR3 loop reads CASSLRDRVGQPQHF. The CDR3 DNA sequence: TGCGCCAGCAGCCTGCGGGACAGGGTCGGACAGCCCCAGCATTTT.

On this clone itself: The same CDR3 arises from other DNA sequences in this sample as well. Written as DNA, the CDR3 is TGTGCCAGCTCCTTGGGAGCGTACGAGCAGTACTTC. Translation gives CASSLGAYEQYF. The chain uses TRBV7-9 and TRBJ2-7; D perhaps matches TRBD2 (5 bases). CDR1 and CDR2 (germline): SEHNR, FQNEAQ (reference sequence). The CDR3 length is 12 residues. Between the trimmed V and J ends, which lost 8 bases and 4 bases, there was a span of 12 bases.

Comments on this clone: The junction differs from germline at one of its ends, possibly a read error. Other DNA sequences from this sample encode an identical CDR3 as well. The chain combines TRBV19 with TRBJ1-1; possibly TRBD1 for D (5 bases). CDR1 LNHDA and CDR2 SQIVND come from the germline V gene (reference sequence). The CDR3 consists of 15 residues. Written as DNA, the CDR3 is TGTGCCAGTAGTCCCGGGAGGGGAATGCACACTGAGGCTTTCTTT. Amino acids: CASSPGRGMHTEAFF.

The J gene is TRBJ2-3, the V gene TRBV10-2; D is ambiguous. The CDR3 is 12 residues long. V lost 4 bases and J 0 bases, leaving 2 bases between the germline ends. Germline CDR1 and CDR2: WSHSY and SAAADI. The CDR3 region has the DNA TGCGCCAGCAGTGCTAGCACAGATACGCAGTATTTT. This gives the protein CASSASTDTQYF.

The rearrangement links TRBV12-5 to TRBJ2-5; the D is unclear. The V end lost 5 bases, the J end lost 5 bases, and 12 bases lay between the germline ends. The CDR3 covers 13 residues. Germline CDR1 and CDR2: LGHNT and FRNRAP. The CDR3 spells CASGRRGRETQYF. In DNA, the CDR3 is TGTGCTAGTGGTCGCCGTGGTCGGGAGACCCAGTACTTC.